This entry describes one T cell receptor (beta chain). The antigen remains undetermined. This entry is derived from a study of CD8+ T cells in alopecia areata. Study information: The study gave treated patients oral tofacitinib at 5 to 10 mg twice daily. General study points: There were also resident alphabeta T cells of normal skin sequenced in scalp samples.

Treatment of the sample: oral pan-JAK inhibitor, 5-10 mg twice daily. Sequencing used cDNA as its template, made by extracting RNA and reverse transcribing it. Repertoires were generated with immunoSEQ multiplex PCR, while TCRdb's copy carries only in-frame clones and drops some. The sample records about 300,000 clones, 58% being singletons. V was clipped by 2 bases and J by 7 bases, with 24 bases between them. CDR1 is SGHNT, CDR2 YYREEE, per germline (reference sequence). The CDR3 extends over 17 amino acids. Here the sequenced sample was CD4+ T cells sorted from blood, taken at week 24, from a patient treated with tofacitinib. The source of this sequence is a human donor with alopecia areata. V is TRBV5-4 and J is TRBJ1-2; a possible D gene is TRBD1 (6 bases). The CDR3 sequence: CASSFGGVQGGSTGYTF. CDR3 DNA: TGTGCCAGCAGCTTCGGGGGCGTGCAGGGCGGTTCTACTGGCTACACCTTC.